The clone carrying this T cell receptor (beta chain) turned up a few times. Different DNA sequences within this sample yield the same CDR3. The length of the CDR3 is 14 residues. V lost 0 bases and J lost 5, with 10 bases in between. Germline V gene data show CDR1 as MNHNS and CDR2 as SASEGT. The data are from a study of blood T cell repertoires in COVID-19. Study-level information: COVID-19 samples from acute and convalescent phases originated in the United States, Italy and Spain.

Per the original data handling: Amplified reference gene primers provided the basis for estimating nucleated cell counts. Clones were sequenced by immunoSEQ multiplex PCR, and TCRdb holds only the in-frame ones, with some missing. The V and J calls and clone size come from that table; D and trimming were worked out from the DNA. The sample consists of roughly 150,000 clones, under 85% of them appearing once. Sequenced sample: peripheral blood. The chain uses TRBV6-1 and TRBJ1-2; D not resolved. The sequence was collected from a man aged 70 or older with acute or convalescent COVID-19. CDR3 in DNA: TGTGCCAGCAGTGAAGCCTCGGGTGGTTATGGCTACACCTTC. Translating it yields CASSEASGGYGYTF.